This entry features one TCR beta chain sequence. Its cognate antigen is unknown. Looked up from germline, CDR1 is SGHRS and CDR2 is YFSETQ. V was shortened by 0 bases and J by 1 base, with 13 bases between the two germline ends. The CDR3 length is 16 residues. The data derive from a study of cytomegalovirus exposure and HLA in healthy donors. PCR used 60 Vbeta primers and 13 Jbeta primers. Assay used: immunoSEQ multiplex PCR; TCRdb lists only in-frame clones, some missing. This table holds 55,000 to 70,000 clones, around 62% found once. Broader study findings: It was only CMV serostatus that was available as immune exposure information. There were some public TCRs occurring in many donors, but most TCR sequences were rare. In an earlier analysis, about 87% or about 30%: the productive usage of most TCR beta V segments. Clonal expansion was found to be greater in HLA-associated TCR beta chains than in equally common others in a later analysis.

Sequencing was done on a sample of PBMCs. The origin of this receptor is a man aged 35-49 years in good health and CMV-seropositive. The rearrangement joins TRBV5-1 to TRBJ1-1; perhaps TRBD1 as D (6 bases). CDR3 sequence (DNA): TGCGCCAGCAGCTTGGAGCCCCCGACAGGGAACACTGAAGCTTTCTTT. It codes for CASSLEPPTGNTEAFF.